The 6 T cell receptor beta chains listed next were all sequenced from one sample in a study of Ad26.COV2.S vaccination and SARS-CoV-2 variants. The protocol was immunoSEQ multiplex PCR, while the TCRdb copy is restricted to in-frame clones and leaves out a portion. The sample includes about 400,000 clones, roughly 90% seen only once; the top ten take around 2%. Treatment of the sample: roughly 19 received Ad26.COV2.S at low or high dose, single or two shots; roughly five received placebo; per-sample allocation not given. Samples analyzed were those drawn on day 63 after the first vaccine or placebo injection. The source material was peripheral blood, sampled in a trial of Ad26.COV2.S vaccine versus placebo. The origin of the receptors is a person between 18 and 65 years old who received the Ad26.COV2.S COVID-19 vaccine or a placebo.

The CDR3 DNA is TGTGCCAGCAGCCAAGGACAGGGCAGGGCTGAAGCTTTCTTT. The encoded protein is CASSQGQGRAEAFF. The chain employs TRBV3-1 (or the pseudogene TRBV3-2) and TRBJ1-1, with TRBD1 matching over 7 bases. Looked up from germline, CDR1 is LGHDT and CDR2 is YNNKEL (reference sequence). V dropped 1 base and J dropped 6; count of bases not matched to a gene: 5. CDR3 length: 14 amino acids.

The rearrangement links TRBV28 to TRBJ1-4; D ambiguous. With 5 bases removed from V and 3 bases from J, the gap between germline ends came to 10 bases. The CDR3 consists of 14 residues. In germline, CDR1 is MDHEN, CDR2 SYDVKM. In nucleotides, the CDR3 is TGTGCCAGCAGTGTACCGGGAGCTAATGAAAAACTGTTTTTT. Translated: CASSVPGANEKLFF.

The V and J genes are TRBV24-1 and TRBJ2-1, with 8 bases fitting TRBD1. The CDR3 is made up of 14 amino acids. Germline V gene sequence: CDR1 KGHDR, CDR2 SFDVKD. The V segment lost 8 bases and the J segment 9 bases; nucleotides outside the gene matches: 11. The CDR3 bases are TGTGCCACCAAGCAGGCAGGGGGCTTAGGTGAGCAGTTCTTC. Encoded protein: CATKQAGGLGEQFF.

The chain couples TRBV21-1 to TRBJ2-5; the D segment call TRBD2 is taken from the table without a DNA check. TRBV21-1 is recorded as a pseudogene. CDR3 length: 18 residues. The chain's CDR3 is CASSKGGCSGSAQETQYF. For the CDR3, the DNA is TGTGCCAGCAGCAAAGGGGGTTGCAGCGGGAGTGCACAAGAGACCCAGTACTTC.

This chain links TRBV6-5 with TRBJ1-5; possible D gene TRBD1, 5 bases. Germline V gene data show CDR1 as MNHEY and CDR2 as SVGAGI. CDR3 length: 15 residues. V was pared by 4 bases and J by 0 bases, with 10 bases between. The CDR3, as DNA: TGTGCCAGCAGTTCCCGGGACGGTAGCAATCAGCCCCAGCATTTT. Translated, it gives CASSSRDGSNQPQHF.

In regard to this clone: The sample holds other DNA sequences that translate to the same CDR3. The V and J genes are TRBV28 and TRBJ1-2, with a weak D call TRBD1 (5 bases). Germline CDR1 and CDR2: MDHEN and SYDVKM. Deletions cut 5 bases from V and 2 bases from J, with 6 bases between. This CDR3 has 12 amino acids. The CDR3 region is CASSRGNYGYTF. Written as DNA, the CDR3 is TGTGCCAGCAGTCGGGGCAACTATGGCTACACCTTC.